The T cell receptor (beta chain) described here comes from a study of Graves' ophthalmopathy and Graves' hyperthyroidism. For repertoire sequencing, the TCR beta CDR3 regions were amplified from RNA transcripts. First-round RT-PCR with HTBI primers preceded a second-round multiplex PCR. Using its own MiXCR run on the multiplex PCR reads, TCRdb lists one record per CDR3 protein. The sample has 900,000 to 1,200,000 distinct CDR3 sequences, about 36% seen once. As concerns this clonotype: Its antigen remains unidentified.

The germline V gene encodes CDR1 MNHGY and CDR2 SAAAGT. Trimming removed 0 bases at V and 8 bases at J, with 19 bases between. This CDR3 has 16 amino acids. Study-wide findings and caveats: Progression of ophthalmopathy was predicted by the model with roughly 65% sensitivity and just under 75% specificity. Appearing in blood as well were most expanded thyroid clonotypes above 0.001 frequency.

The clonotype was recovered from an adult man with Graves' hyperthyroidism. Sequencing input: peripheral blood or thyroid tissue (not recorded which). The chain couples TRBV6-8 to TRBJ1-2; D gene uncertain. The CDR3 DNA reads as TGTGCCAGCAGTTACTCGTGTAGGAGAAAGTGGGGAGGCTACACCTTC. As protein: CASSYSCRRKWGGYTF.